The 20 T cell receptor beta chains reported below all come from one sample, sequenced in a study of T cell responses to AZD1222 COVID-19 vaccine (dated by TCRdb to the early 2020s). Library preparation used the immunoSEQ multiplex PCR assay. What TCRdb holds here is the immuneACCESS table cut down to in-frame rearrangements. Part of the clones is not present; checked against another copy, under half of the missing clones reflect an unresolved V gene, and the others are unexplained. The sample yields 180,000 or so clones; 90% to 95% were counted once. Under 2% of the sample is held by the ten biggest clonotypes. This specimen's time point label, interpreted: about 28 days (+/-7) after the second vaccine dose. The sample in question was peripheral blood, obtained 28 days after the second AZD1222 dose. These receptors all come from an adult who received the AZD1222 COVID-19 vaccine.

V and J are TRBV4-2 and TRBJ1-1; D unclear. The CDR3 loop spans 15 amino acids. V gave up 1 base and J gave up 1 base, with 10 bases separating them. The germline V gene has CDR1 LGHNA and CDR2 YNFKEQ. The DNA of the CDR3 is TGTGCCAGCAGCCAAGGGGTCAGAGAGAACACTGAAGCTTTCTTT. Translated, it gives CASSQGVRENTEAFF.

This chain connects TRBV4-3 to TRBJ1-1; D might be TRBD1 (5 bases). The CDR3 has 14 amino acids. V was trimmed by 0 bases and J by 6 bases, leaving 11 bases between them. CDR1 LGHNA and CDR2 YSLEER come from the germline V gene. CDR3 bases: TGCGCCAGCAGCCAAGACAGGGTTAGGGCTGAAGCTTTCTTT. This translates into CASSQDRVRAEAFF.

This clone was seen a handful of times. This chain connects TRBV7-9 to TRBJ1-5; D is unresolved. V gave up 1 base and J gave up 0 bases, with 13 bases separating them. CDR1 is SEHNR and CDR2 is FQNEAQ in the germline V gene (reference sequence). This CDR3 comprises 17 residues. CDR3 nucleotide sequence: TGTGCCAGCAGCTTAGGAGTCTTGGGTTATAGCAATCAGCCCCAGCATTTT. Its protein is CASSLGVLGYSNQPQHF.

The CDR3 DNA reads TGTGCCAGTAATCTAGCGAGAGGCCACAATGAGCAGTTCTTC. Amino acid sequence: CASNLARGHNEQFF. The genes are TRBV19 and TRBJ2-1; maybe TRBD2 (6 bases). The length of the CDR3 is 14 residues. The V gene's germline CDR1 is LNHDA and CDR2 SQIVND (reference sequence). V was clipped by 7 bases and J by 5 bases, with 15 bases between them.

This rearrangement joins TRBV12-3 or TRBV12-4 to TRBJ2-1; D might be TRBD2 (5 bases). The CDR3 is 12 residues long. V lost 10 bases, J lost 4 bases, and 11 bases lay in between. CDR3 coding DNA: TGTGCCATCCGGACTCTTTACAATGAGCAGTTCTTC. Translation gives CAIRTLYNEQFF.

The J gene is TRBJ2-2, the V gene TRBV11-1; D might be TRBD1 (6 bases). Germline CDR1 reads SGHAT; CDR2 reads FQDESV (reference sequence). This CDR3 is built from 15 residues. Trimming took off 5 bases at V and 5 bases at J, with 15 bases between the two ends. The DNA of the CDR3 is TGTGCCAGCAGCCCATCGCCCCAGGGGACCGGGGAGCTGTTTTTT. The encoded protein is CASSPSPQGTGELFF.

This clone was detected a few times. V is TRBV12-5 and J is TRBJ1-1; the match to TRBD1 covers 7 bases. Germline V gene sequence: CDR1 LGHNT, CDR2 FRNRAP. J was trimmed by 1 base and V by 10 bases; bases with no gene match: 6. The length of the CDR3 is 13 residues. CDR3 in amino acids: CAKRDSQNTEAFF. The CDR3 DNA follows: TGTGCTAAGAGGGACAGTCAGAACACTGAAGCTTTCTTT.

The chain uses TRBV7-9 and TRBJ2-3; weak D call: TRBD2 (6 bases). CDR3 length equals 14 residues. Trimming removed 5 bases from V and 1 base from J, with 10 bases in between. The germline V gene encodes CDR1 SEHNR and CDR2 FQNEAQ (reference sequence). The CDR3 is CASSRAGGTDTQYF. The CDR3 DNA reads TGTGCCAGCAGCAGAGCGGGCGGCACAGATACGCAGTATTTT.

This clone was observed a few times. The chain recombines TRBV7-9 with TRBJ1-1; D gene uncertain. The CDR3 covers 12 residues. The germline V and J ends were trimmed by 3 bases and 7 bases, with 9 bases remaining between them. Germline loops: CDR1 SEHNR, CDR2 FQNEAQ (reference sequence). Here the CDR3 reads CASSLDRSEAFF. Written as DNA, the CDR3 is TGTGCCAGCAGCTTGGATAGGAGTGAAGCTTTCTTT.

Note on this clone: Within the sample, other DNA sequences also encode this same CDR3. V usage is TRBV6-5 and J usage is TRBJ1-5; no clear D gene. The CDR3 covers 14 residues. The V and J ends lost 2 bases and 0 bases respectively, with 5 bases between them. CDR1 is MNHEY and CDR2 is SVGAGI in the germline V gene. The CDR3: CASSYSYSNQPQHF. As DNA, the CDR3 is TGTGCCAGCAGTTACAGTTATAGCAATCAGCCCCAGCATTTT.

A single count supports this clone. The rearrangement links TRBV20-1 to TRBJ1-5; D uncertain. CDR1 is DFQATT, CDR2 SNEGSKA, per germline (reference sequence). V was pared by 3 bases and J by 0 bases, with 12 bases between. This CDR3 region has 15 residues. The CDR3 DNA sequence: TGCAGTGCTAGTCGGACCTCCTATAGCAATCAGCCCCAGCATTTT. Encoded protein: CSASRTSYSNQPQHF.

This sequence joins TRBV30 and TRBJ1-5, with a possible D match to TRBD1 (5 bases). The CDR3 extends over 15 amino acids. Germline loops: CDR1 GTSNPN, CDR2 SVGIG (reference sequence). Trimming pared 3 bases from V and 0 bases from J, leaving 12 bases between. The CDR3 nucleotides read TGTGCCTGGAGCAGTGGGACTTTTAGCAATCAGCCCCAGCATTTT. This codes for CAWSSGTFSNQPQHF.

The rearrangement links TRBV20-1 to TRBJ1-4, with D unclear. CDR1 is DFQATT, CDR2 SNEGSKA, per germline (reference sequence). Trimming stripped 7 bases from V and 3 bases from J, with 6 bases between. The CDR3 spans 11 residues. CDR3 coding DNA: TGCAGTGGATCGGCTAATGAAAAACTGTTTTTT. Its protein is CSGSANEKLFF.

The chain is built from TRBV18 and TRBJ1-6, with D possibly being TRBD1 (6 bases). Deletions cut 5 bases from V and 8 bases from J, with 16 bases between. Germline V lookup: CDR1 KGHSH, CDR2 LQKENI. This CDR3 is 15 amino acids long. CDR3 sequence (DNA): TGTGCCAGCTCAAAACAACAGGGAGGGGATTCACCCCTCCACTTT. It is translated as CASSKQQGGDSPLHF.

The chain uses TRBV7-9 and TRBJ2-5; 7 positions agree with TRBD1. After removal of 3 bases from V and 2 bases from J, the junction contained 3 bases not matched to a gene. CDR3 size: 14 residues. Germline-derived CDR1 and CDR2 are SEHNR and FQNEAQ (reference sequence). The CDR3 sequence: CASSFTGDQETQYF. The CDR3 bases are TGTGCCAGCAGCTTTACAGGGGATCAAGAGACCCAGTACTTC.

In its sample, this clone was seen once. The chain joins TRBV6-5 to TRBJ2-7; 7 bases fit TRBD1. The CDR3 covers 13 residues. Germline assignment: CDR1 MNHEY and CDR2 SVGAGI. Trimming at V came to 7 bases and at J to 4 bases, leaving 7 bases not matched to a gene. This CDR3 is CASKRGQWYEQYF. In nucleotides, the CDR3 is TGTGCCAGCAAGAGGGGGCAGTGGTACGAGCAGTACTTC.

The DNA of the CDR3 is TGTGCCAGCAGCCTTAGGGACAGGGATTCACCCCTCCACTTT. Translated: CASSLRDRDSPLHF. This chain uses TRBV7-8 with TRBJ1-6; 9 bases are shared with TRBD1. This CDR3 is 14 amino acids long. V lost 5 bases to trimming and J lost 8 bases; unmatched junction nucleotides: 4. In germline, CDR1 is SGHVS, CDR2 FQNEAQ.

The gene calls are TRBV6-5 and TRBJ2-7; 8 nucleotides align to TRBD1. The CDR3 covers 15 residues. Germline CDR1 reads MNHEY; CDR2 reads SVGAGI. Trimming at V came to 0 bases and at J to 6 bases, leaving 7 bases not matched to a gene. Written as DNA, the CDR3 is TGTGCCAGCAGTTACTCGTTCCAGGGGGCTGGCGAGCAGTACTTC. It encodes CASSYSFQGAGEQYF.

The gene calls are TRBV7-9 and TRBJ2-2, with a weak D call TRBD2 (6 bases). There are 16 residues in the CDR3. Looked up from germline, CDR1 is SEHNR and CDR2 is FQNEAQ (reference sequence). The V end lost 7 bases, the J end lost 0 bases, and 15 bases lay between the germline ends. The CDR3 DNA sequence: TGTGCCAGCACCCCGAACGGACTAACGAACACCGGGGAGCTGTTTTTT. Translated, it gives CASTPNGLTNTGELFF.

This rearrangement joins TRBV15 to TRBJ1-2; D is undetermined. Germline V gene lookup returns CDR1 LNHNV and CDR2 YYDKDF (reference sequence). The ends were cut back, 3 bases at V and 4 bases at J, with 15 bases in the middle. The CDR3 covers 15 residues. CDR3 DNA sequence: TGTGCCACCAGCAGTGGAGGCCCCGGGATCTATGGCTACACCTTC. Its protein product is CATSSGGPGIYGYTF.